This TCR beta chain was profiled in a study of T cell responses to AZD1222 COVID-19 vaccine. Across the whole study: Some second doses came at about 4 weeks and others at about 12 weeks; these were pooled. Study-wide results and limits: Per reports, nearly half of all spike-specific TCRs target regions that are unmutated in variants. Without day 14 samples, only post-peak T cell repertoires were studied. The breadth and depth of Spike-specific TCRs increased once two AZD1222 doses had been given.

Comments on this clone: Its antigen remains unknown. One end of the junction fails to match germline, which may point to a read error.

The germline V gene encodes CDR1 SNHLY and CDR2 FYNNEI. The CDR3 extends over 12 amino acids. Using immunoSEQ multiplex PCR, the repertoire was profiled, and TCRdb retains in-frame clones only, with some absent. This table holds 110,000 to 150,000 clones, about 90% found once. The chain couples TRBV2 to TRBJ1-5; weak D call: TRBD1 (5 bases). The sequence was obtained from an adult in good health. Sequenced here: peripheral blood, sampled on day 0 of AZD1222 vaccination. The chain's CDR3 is CATRGVGTSPKF. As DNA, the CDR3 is TGTGCCACTAGGGGTGTCGGCACCTCGCCCAAATTT.